This T cell receptor beta chain was recovered during a study of neoadjuvant nivolumab and ipilimumab in lung cancer. Sequencing used immunoSEQ multiplex PCR; TCRdb keeps in-frame clones, though not all of them. This sample has about 23,000 clones, with roughly 84% found just once. The source material was peripheral blood, sampled before neoadjuvant nivolumab, alone or with ipilimumab. The receptor was derived from an adult with non-small cell lung cancer.

The CDR3 here is CAKKQGTGELFF. CDR3 DNA: TGTGCCAAGAAACAGGGTACCGGGGAGCTGTTTTTT. This chain links TRBV2 with TRBJ2-2, with D tentatively TRBD1 (6 bases). Germline CDR1 and CDR2: SNHLY and FYNNEI. The length of the CDR3 is 12 residues. V lost 10 bases and J lost 5, with 11 bases in between.